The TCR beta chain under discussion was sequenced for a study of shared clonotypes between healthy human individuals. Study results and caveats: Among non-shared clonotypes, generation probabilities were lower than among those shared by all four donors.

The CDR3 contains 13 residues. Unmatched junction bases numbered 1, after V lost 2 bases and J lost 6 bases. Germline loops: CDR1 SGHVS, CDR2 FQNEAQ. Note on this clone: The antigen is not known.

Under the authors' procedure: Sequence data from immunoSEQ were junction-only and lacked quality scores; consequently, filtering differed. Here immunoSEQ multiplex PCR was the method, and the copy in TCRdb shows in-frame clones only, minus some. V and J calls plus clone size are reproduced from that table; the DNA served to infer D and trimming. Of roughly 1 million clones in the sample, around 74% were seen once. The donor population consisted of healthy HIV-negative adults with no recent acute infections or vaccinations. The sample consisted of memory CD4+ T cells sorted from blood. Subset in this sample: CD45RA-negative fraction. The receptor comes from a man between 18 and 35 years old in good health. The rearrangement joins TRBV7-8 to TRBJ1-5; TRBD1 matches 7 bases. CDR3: CASSLQGGQPQHF. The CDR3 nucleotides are TGTGCCAGCAGCTTACAGGGGGGTCAGCCCCAGCATTTT.